This paragraph reports one T cell receptor (beta chain). Its specificity is not known. Germline CDR1 and CDR2: SGHTA and FQGNSA. The germline V and J ends were trimmed by 8 bases and 2 bases, with 13 bases remaining between them. The CDR3 runs to 14 residues. The entry originates in a study of OX40 agonist ivuxolimab in advanced cancers. Study context: Patients enrolled in dose escalation were diagnosed with hepatocellular carcinoma, melanoma, renal cell or head and neck cancer. Earlier treatment with anti-PD-1, anti-PD-L1 or anti-CTLA-4 was permitted, and 30% to 40% had received some. Study-level points and caveats: Low normalized T-cell clonal expansion also characterized some of the nonresponders. Near-lowest levels of clonal expansion characterized partial responders at 0.1-3.0 mg/kg.

TCRdb's table, derived via immunoSEQ multiplex PCR, lists solely in-frame clones and lacks some. The table lists about 68,000 clones, 84% of them singletons. This sequence joins TRBV7-2 and TRBJ1-5; no clear D. The clonotype was recovered from an adult with an advanced solid tumor such as melanoma, head and neck, liver or kidney cancer. Sample: CD4+ or CD8+ T cells sorted from blood, taken in a trial of the OX40 agonist ivuxolimab. CDR3 sequence (DNA): TGTGCCAGCTCCCTCCAATTCGGCAATCAGCCCCAGCATTTT. Residues: CASSLQFGNQPQHF.